This T cell receptor beta chain was sequenced during a study of metastatic and nonmetastatic thyroid tumors. Across the whole study: Blood and tumor or nodule tissue repertoires from malignant and benign thyroid patients were compared. Study-wide points: Significantly higher TCR beta diversity was reportedly seen in malignant thyroid tumors than benign nodules, in blood and tumor.

The V gene's germline CDR1 is GTSNPN and CDR2 SVGIG (reference sequence). J was trimmed by 1 base and V by 5 bases; bases with no gene match: 1. The CDR3 is 13 amino acids. In regard to this clone: What it binds is not known.

Patients were all untreated before their thyroid surgery. How the authors handled the data: Variation in CDR3 across clinicopathological groups served as the basis for constructing a distant-metastasis classifier in papillary thyroid cancer. Using MiXCR, TCRdb reanalyzed the PCR reads. V and J calls and clone size were set by TCRdb, not the authors. The data contain about 7,200 clones, 35% of them singletons. This sequence was found in a female donor with papillary thyroid cancer or a benign thyroid nodule (not recorded which). Some clones in this sample may be carry-over from other donors' samples. The sequencing input was adjacent normal tissue. The chain recombines TRBV30 with TRBJ1-2; 10 nucleotides agree with TRBD1. CDR3 bases: TGTGCCTGGGGGACAGGGGATAACTATGGCTACACCTTC. Protein: CAWGTGDNYGYTF.